These T cell receptor beta chains were read from a single sample in a study of T cell responses to AZD1222 COVID-19 vaccine. TCRdb's table, derived via immunoSEQ multiplex PCR, lists solely in-frame clones and lacks some. The table shows approximately 100,000 clones, with approximately 91% occurring only once. This sample comprised peripheral blood, obtained on day 0 of AZD1222 vaccination. The receptors stem from an adult in good health. Each CDR3 is given with its conserved first and last residue. A D gene is named only where the DNA matches it firmly. The size of a clone is reported for some rows only, either as once, few or many, or as a class for expanded clones.

CDR3	DNA	V	J	D	length	size
CASSQVQRGSPLHF	TGTGCCAGCAGCCAAGTACAACGAGGGTCACCCCTCCACTTT	TRBV3-1/TRBV3-2	TRBJ1-6	.	14	.
CASAKGWGRDNSPLHF	TGTGCCAGCGCCAAGGGCTGGGGGAGAGATAATTCACCCCTCCACTTT	TRBV27	TRBJ1-6	.	16	.
CASSPGWHTEAFF	TGTGCCAGCAGTCCGGGGTGGCACACTGAAGCTTTCTTT	TRBV27	TRBJ1-1	.	13	.
CASSLANRNTEAFF	TGTGCCAGCAGCTTGGCAAACAGGAACACTGAAGCTTTCTTT	TRBV5-6	TRBJ1-1	.	14	once
CSVEDWGNYGYTF	TGCAGCGTTGAAGATTGGGGCAACTATGGCTACACCTTC	TRBV29-1	TRBJ1-2	.	13	.
CASSQRQGRSNPEAFF	TGCGCCAGCAGCCAACGTCAGGGAAGGTCGAACCCTGAAGCTTTCTTT	TRBV4-1	TRBJ1-1	.	16	.
CASSVDTGELFF	TGTGCCAGCAGCGTGGATACCGGGGAGCTGTTTTTT	TRBV9	TRBJ2-2	.	12	.
CSASIGLDTEAFF	TGCAGTGCTAGTATCGGTCTTGACACTGAAGCTTTCTTT	TRBV20-1	TRBJ1-1	.	13	.
CASSYEPVGYGYTF	TGTGCCAGCAGTTACGAGCCAGTCGGATATGGCTACACCTTC	TRBV6-5	TRBJ1-2	.	14	.
CASSPAPDTQYF	TGTGCCAGCAGCCCCGCACCAGATACGCAGTATTTT	TRBV7-9	TRBJ2-3	.	12	.
CASSLDGGLGNQPQHF	TGCGCCAGCAGCCTCGACGGGGGTCTTGGCAATCAGCCCCAGCATTTT	TRBV4-1	TRBJ1-5	.	16	.
CASSFGGGRANTGELFF	TGTGCCAGCAGCTTTGGCGGGGGGCGGGCGAACACCGGGGAGCTGTTTTTT	TRBV7-9	TRBJ2-2	TRBD2	17	.
CASSPGTGKAFF	TGCGCCAGCAGCCCGGGGACAGGGAAAGCTTTCTTT	TRBV5-1	TRBJ1-1	TRBD1	12	.
CASSFSRGYNEKLFF	TGTGCCAGCAGCTTCAGCAGGGGATATAATGAAAAACTGTTTTTT	TRBV5-4	TRBJ1-4	.	15	.
CASSIIVGTGSSWDTGELFF	TGTGCCAGTAGTATTATCGTCGGGACAGGGTCCTCTTGGGACACCGGGGAGCTGTTTTTT	TRBV19	TRBJ2-2	TRBD1	20	once
CASSQVTNYGYTF	TGTGCCAGCAGCCAAGTAACAAACTATGGCTACACCTTC	TRBV14	TRBJ1-2	.	13	.
CASSQGQLNTEAFF	TGTGCCAGCAGCCAGGGACAGTTGAACACTGAAGCTTTCTTT	TRBV3-1/TRBV3-2	TRBJ1-1	TRBD1	14	.
CASSSTAGTPEAFF	TGTGCCAGCAGTTCGACAGCCGGGACACCTGAAGCTTTCTTT	TRBV6-5	TRBJ1-1	.	14	.
CASSSTGLGKLFF	TGTGCCAGCAGCTCGACAGGGCTTGGGAAACTGTTTTTT	TRBV3-1/TRBV3-2	TRBJ1-4	TRBD1	13	once
CASSQDSQKTGPLENSPLHF	TGCGCCAGCAGCCAAGATAGCCAAAAAACAGGGCCCCTCGAGAATTCACCCCTCCACTTT	TRBV4-3	TRBJ1-6	.	20	once
CSVHSETGFSYEQYF	TGCAGCGTCCATTCTGAGACTGGATTCTCCTACGAGCAGTACTTC	TRBV29-1	TRBJ2-7	.	15	.
CASSLRGPPTGELFF	TGTGCCAGCAGTCTTAGGGGGCCTCCAACAGGAGAACTGTTTTTT	TRBV27	TRBJ1-4	TRBD1	15	.
CASSISMLGEAFF	TGTGCCAGTAGTATAAGTATGCTGGGTGAAGCTTTCTTT	TRBV19	TRBJ1-1	.	13	.
CATAQGQPQHF	TGTGCCACCGCACAGGGCCAGCCCCAGCATTTT	TRBV19	TRBJ1-5	.	11	.
CASSLGQGHGYTF	TGTGCCAGCAGCTTGGGACAGGGACACGGCTACACCTTC	TRBV7-6	TRBJ1-2	TRBD1	13	.
CATSRPGTGVYEQFF	TGTGCCACCAGCAGACCCGGGACAGGGGTCTATGAGCAGTTCTTC	TRBV15	TRBJ2-1	TRBD1	15	.
CASSQDPGTQRTQYF	TGTGCCAGCAGCCAAGATCCAGGTACTCAACGGACGCAGTATTTT	TRBV3-1/TRBV3-2	TRBJ2-3	.	15	.
CASRGARGYTF	TGTGCCAGTAGGGGGGCCCGGGGCTACACCTTC	TRBV19	TRBJ1-2	.	11	.
CASSLGQGSSTDTQYF	TGTGCCAGCAGCTTAGGGCAGGGGAGCAGCACAGATACGCAGTATTTT	TRBV11-3	TRBJ2-3	.	16	.
CASGERRGIGTDTQYF	TGTGCCAGCGGCGAGCGTAGGGGGATTGGGACAGATACGCAGTATTTT	TRBV7-9	TRBJ2-3	.	16	.
CASSSRDRGSYEQYF	TGTGCCAGCAGCTCCCGGGACAGGGGGTCCTACGAGCAGTACTTC	TRBV5-6	TRBJ2-7	TRBD1	15	.
CSVVRDDFRQYF	TGCAGCGTTGTACGGGACGACTTTCGGCAGTACTTC	TRBV29-1	TRBJ2-7	.	12	.
CATEQGELYEQYF	TGTGCCACCGAACAGGGAGAGTTATACGAGCAGTACTTC	TRBV28	TRBJ2-7	.	13	.
CASSATDTGELFF	TGCGCCAGCAGTGCGACAGACACCGGGGAGCTGTTTTTT	TRBV10-2	TRBJ2-2	.	13	few
CAWSYRGGSEKLFF	TGTGCCTGGAGTTACAGGGGAGGAAGTGAAAAACTGTTTTTT	TRBV30	TRBJ1-4	TRBD1	14	few
CASSSDLQEYNEQFF	TGTGCCAGCAGCTCGGACTTACAGGAGTACAATGAGCAGTTCTTC	TRBV5-4	TRBJ2-1	.	15	once
CASTQTSGITDTQYF	TGCGCCAGCACACAGACTAGCGGAATCACAGATACGCAGTATTTT	TRBV23-1	TRBJ2-3	TRBD2	15	.
CATSREGEPGELFF	TGTGCCACCAGCAGAGAGGGGGAGCCCGGGGAGCTGTTTTTT	TRBV15	TRBJ2-2	.	14	.
CASSSQTLPSTDTQYF	TGTGCCAGCTCATCTCAGACCTTGCCGAGCACAGATACGCAGTATTTT	TRBV18	TRBJ2-3	.	16	once
CASSLLGGASGANVLTF	TGTGCCAGCAGCTTACTTGGAGGGGCCTCTGGGGCCAACGTCCTGACTTTC	TRBV7-2	TRBJ2-6	.	17	.
CASSIGGAPYNEQFF	TGCGCCAGCAGCATCGGGGGGGCCCCCTACAATGAGCAGTTCTTC	TRBV5-1	TRBJ2-1	TRBD2	15	.
CATSQGPGSNTEAFF	TGTGCCACCAGCCAGGGGCCGGGGTCGAACACTGAAGCTTTCTTT	TRBV15	TRBJ1-1	.	15	.
CASSLLSPGNTIYF	TGTGCCAGCAGCCTATTGTCCCCTGGAAACACCATATATTTT	TRBV2	TRBJ1-3	.	14	.
CASSSLAGTITGTQYF	TGTGCCAGCAGCTCCCTAGCGGGGACTATAACAGGGACCCAGTACTTC	TRBV7-2	TRBJ2-5	TRBD2	16	.
CASSLELINTEAFF	TGTGCCAGCAGCTTGGAGCTAATAAACACTGAAGCTTTCTTT	TRBV5-4	TRBJ1-1	.	14	.
CATQSDSYNSPLHF	TGTGCCACCCAGAGCGATTCCTATAATTCACCCCTCCACTTT	TRBV6-5	TRBJ1-6	.	14	.
CASSLGGAGAQYF	TGTGCCAGCAGCTTAGGTGGCGCAGGGGCGCAGTATTTT	TRBV7-7	TRBJ2-3	.	13	.
CASSLYSNYGYTF	TGTGCCAGCAGCCTTTATTCTAACTATGGCTACACCTTC	TRBV21-1	TRBJ1-2	.	13	.
CASSPGTTNYGYTF	TGTGCCAGCAGCCCGGGGACCACCAACTATGGCTACACCTTC	TRBV13	TRBJ1-2	.	14	.
CASSRNGNSPLHF	TGTGCCAGCAGCCGAAATGGGAATTCACCCCTCCACTTT	TRBV5-4	TRBJ1-6	.	13	.
CASGDFGSYNEQFF	TGTGCTAGTGGGGACTTTGGCTCCTACAATGAGCAGTTCTTC	TRBV12-5	TRBJ2-1	.	14	few
CASRNVQGDNEKLFF	TGTGCCAGCAGAAATGTACAGGGGGATAATGAAAAACTGTTTTTT	TRBV13	TRBJ1-4	TRBD1	15	.
CASSVGPALSNQPQHF	TGTGCCAGCAGCGTGGGGCCCGCTTTATCGAATCAGCCCCAGCATTTT	TRBV9	TRBJ1-5	.	16	few